This T cell receptor (beta chain) was retrieved from a study of beta chain features in type 1 diabetes. Across the study: Researchers looked at some 99 million sorted cells across all samples. Study-level points and caveats: All four CD4+ subsets of Type 1 diabetes patients contained TCRB CDR3s that were moderately but significantly shorter. The analysis here could not establish whether HLA type shapes TCRB rearrangement. Insertion counts at VDJ junctions were lower in type 1 diabetes patients, who also showed more deletions there.

CDR1 is SGHRS, CDR2 YFSETQ, per germline. This CDR3 contains 15 residues. V dropped 0 bases and J dropped 1 base, with 11 bases sitting between them. Expressed TCRB transcripts were sequenced because the entire RNA isolate underwent reverse transcription. Clones were sequenced by immunoSEQ multiplex PCR, and TCRdb holds only the in-frame ones, with some missing. The sample contains 300,000 or so clones, around 9% of which appear only once. This clone was seen a few times. Its target is unknown. Sequencing was done on a sample of central memory CD4+ T cells from blood. The clonotype was recovered from a man aged 25 to 40 with type 1 diabetes. The V and J genes are TRBV5-1 and TRBJ2-7; D is ambiguous. The CDR3 loop is CASSLAADRSYEQYF. CDR3 in DNA: TGCGCCAGCAGCTTGGCTGCAGACCGTTCCTACGAGCAGTACTTC.